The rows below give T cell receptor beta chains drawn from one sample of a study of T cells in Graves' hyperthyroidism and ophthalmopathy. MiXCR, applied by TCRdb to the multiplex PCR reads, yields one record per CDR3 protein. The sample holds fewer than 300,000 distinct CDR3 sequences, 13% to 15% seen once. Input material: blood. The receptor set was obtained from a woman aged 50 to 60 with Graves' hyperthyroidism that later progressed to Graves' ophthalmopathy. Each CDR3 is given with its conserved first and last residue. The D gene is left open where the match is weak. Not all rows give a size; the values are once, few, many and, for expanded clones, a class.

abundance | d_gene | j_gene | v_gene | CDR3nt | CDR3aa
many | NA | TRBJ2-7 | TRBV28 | TGTGCCAGCAGTACAGGGTACTCCTACGAGCAGTACTTC | CASSTGYSYEQYF
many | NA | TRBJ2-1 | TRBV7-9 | TGTGCCAGCAGCTTAGCGTGGGGAGACAATGAGCAGTTCTTC | CASSLAWGDNEQFF
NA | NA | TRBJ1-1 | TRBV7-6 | TGTGCCAGCAGCTTATTTCTGGGGGCCAGCGGTACGAACACTGAAGCTTTCTTT | CASSLFLGASGTNTEAFF
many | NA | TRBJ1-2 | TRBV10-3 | TGTGCCATTAAGGTCACAGCACTAGCTAACTATGGCTACACCTTC | CAIKVTALANYGYTF
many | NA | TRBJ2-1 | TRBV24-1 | TGTGCCACCAGTGATTCCCGCATCAATGAGCAGTTCTTC | CATSDSRINEQFF
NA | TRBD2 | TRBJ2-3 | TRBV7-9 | TGTGCCAGCAGCTTGGGGGTTAGCGGGAGGGCCGTGGATACGCAGTATTTT | CASSLGVSGRAVDTQYF
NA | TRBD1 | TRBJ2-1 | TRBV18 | TGTGCCAGCTCACAAGGACAGGGAAACAATGAGCAGTTCTTC | CASSQGQGNNEQFF
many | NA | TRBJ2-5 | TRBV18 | TGTGCCAGCTCACCCCCTACCAAGGAGACCCAGTACTTC | CASSPPTKETQYF
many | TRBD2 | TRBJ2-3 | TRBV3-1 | TGTGCCAGCAGCCAAGATTTGACTAGCGGGAGGGCTTCTACAGATACGCAGTATTTT | CASSQDLTSGRASTDTQYF
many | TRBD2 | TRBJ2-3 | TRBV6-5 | TGTGCCAGCAGTTACATAGCGGGAGGTTCCACAGATACGCAGTATTTT | CASSYIAGGSTDTQYF
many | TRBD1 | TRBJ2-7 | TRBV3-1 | TGTGCCAGCAGCCGTCCCGGGACAGAGACCTACGAGCAGTACTTC | CASSRPGTETYEQYF
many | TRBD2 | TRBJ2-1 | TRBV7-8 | TGTGCCAGCAGCTTGACTAGCCCGAATGAGCAGTTCTTC | CASSLTSPNEQFF
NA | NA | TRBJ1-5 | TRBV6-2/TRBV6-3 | TGTGCCAGCAGTTCCGGCCGGGACCCCAATCAGCCCCAGCATTTT | CASSSGRDPNQPQHF
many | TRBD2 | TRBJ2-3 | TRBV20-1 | TGCAGTGCTGTCCGACTAGCGGTCACAGATACGCAGTATTTT | CSAVRLAVTDTQYF
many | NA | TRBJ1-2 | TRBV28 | TGTGCCAGCAGTTTATACAGGCAGGGTGATGGCTACACCTTC | CASSLYRQGDGYTF
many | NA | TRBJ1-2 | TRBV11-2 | TGTGCCAGCAGCTTAGCGGGGGGCTACACCTTC | CASSLAGGYTF
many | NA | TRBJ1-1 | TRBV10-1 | TGCGCCAGCAGCCCAGCCTGGGACACTGAAGCTTTCTTT | CASSPAWDTEAFF
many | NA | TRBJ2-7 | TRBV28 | TGTGCCAGCAGCCGAAGGCAGGGGTTCCCTTTCGAGCAGTACTTC | CASSRRQGFPFEQYF
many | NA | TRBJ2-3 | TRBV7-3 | TGTGCCAGCAGCTTATTGGTGCTGAGCACAGATACGCAGTATTTT | CASSLLVLSTDTQYF
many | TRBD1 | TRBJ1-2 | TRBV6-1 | TGTGCCAGCAGAGACAGGGAGCCGAACTATGGCTACACCTTC | CASRDREPNYGYTF